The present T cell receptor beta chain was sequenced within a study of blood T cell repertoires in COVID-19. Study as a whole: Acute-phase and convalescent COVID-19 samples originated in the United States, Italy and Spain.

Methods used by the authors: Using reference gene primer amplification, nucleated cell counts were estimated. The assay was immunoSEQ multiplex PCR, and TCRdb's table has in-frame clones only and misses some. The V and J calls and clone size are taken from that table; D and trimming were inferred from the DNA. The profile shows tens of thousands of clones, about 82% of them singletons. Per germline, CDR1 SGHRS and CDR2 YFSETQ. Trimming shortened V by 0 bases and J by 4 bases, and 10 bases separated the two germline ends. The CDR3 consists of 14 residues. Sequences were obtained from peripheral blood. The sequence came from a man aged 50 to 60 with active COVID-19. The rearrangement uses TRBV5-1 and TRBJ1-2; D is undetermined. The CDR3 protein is CASSLGSVFYGYTF. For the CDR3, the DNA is TGCGCCAGCAGCTTGGGGTCAGTATTCTATGGCTACACCTTC.